Below, 26 T cell receptor beta chains from the same sample are listed, as sequenced in a study of T cell clonality in common variable immunodeficiency. General study points: Common variable immunodeficiency TCR beta sequences reportedly had fewer deletions and N-nucleotide insertions.

Some clones are missing from TCRdb's copy, which holds only in-frame ones; the method was immunoSEQ multiplex PCR. Altogether under 30,000 clones were found in the sample, and no singletons occur. Their target antigens are unknown. The sequenced sample consisted of peripheral blood mononuclear cells. All receptors derive from a human donor with common variable immunodeficiency.

This clone showed up many times. CDR3 loop: CSARDVGGLAGVETQYF. CDR3 DNA (partial): TGCAGTGCTAGAGACGTGGGGGGACTAGCGGGAGTAGAGACC. The V and J genes are TRBV20-1 and TRBJ2-5, with TRBD2 identical over 14 bases. From the germline J gene comes the end of the CDR3, since the read stops 3 residues before it. Trimming removed 0 bases from V and 4 bases from J; junction bases left unmatched: 7. From germline, CDR1 is DFQATT and CDR2 SNEGSKA (reference sequence). This CDR3 contains 17 residues.

This clone was counted only a few times. The CDR3 end is not reached by the read, which stops 3 residues before it; the germline J gene fills it in. V gene TRBV6-1 combines with J gene TRBJ2-7; D gene uncertain. CDR3 length equals 14 residues. Deletions cut 4 bases from V and 2 bases from J, with 12 bases between. Germline CDR1 reads MNHNS; CDR2 reads SASEGT. CDR3: CASSVSQKAYEQYF. The CDR3 DNA, read in part, is TGTGCCAGCAGTGTATCCCAAAAGGCCTACGAG.

Details on this clone: The read ends 3 residues early relative to the CDR3; the germline J gene fills the gap. The chain links TRBV19 to TRBJ1-6; maybe TRBD1 (5 bases). V dropped 6 bases and J dropped 6 bases, with 18 bases sitting between them. The CDR3 spans 16 residues. Germline V gene lookup returns CDR1 LNHDA and CDR2 SQIVND (reference sequence). Partial CDR3 DNA: TGTGCCAGTAGCCTCCGAGGGGAGGCACTTAATTCACCC. Its translation is CASSLRGEALNSP. The whole CDR3 protein reads CASSLRGEALNSPLHF.

This clone came up a few times. The covered CDR3 bases are TGCAGTGCTAGTGTGGCAGGGAACAATCAGCCC. It yields the protein CSASVAGNNQP. In full, the CDR3 reads CSASVAGNNQPQHF. The V and J genes are TRBV20-1 and TRBJ1-5, with D possibly being TRBD1 (5 bases). The read falls 3 residues short of the CDR3 end, and the missing part is taken from the germline J gene. V was shortened by 3 bases and J by 3 bases, with 12 bases between the two germline ends. The CDR3 extends over 14 amino acids. Germline loops: CDR1 DFQATT, CDR2 SNEGSKA (reference sequence).

About this clone itself: The CDR3 extends 3 residues past the end of the read, so its final part is completed from the germline J gene. V is TRBV20-1 and J is TRBJ2-7; 9 nucleotides agree with TRBD1. CDR1 and CDR2 from the germline V gene are DFQATT and SNEGSKA (reference sequence). The CDR3 loop spans 15 amino acids. J lost 2 bases, V lost 3 bases, and 8 bases had no gene match. CDR3: CSASEPGQGTYEQYF. CDR3 bases read: TGCAGTGCTAGCGAACCGGGACAGGGCACCTACGAG.

This clone was counted a few times. The read halts 3 residues ahead of the CDR3 end, with the missing end drawn from the germline J gene. V is TRBV6-1 and J is TRBJ2-2; 8 bases agree with TRBD1. The V and J ends lost 4 bases and 6 bases, in that order; junction bases with no gene match: 7. The CDR3 is made up of 15 amino acids. The germline V gene has CDR1 MNHNS and CDR2 SASEGT. This CDR3 reads CASSGPGQVAGELFF. Incomplete CDR3 DNA: TGTGCCAGCAGTGGCCCGGGACAGGTGGCCGGGGAG.

With regard to this clone: The CDR3 extends 3 residues past the end of the read, so its final part is completed from the germline J gene. The chain carries TRBV2 and TRBJ2-7; 7 bases are shared with TRBD2. This CDR3 spans 14 amino acids. Germline V lookup: CDR1 SNHLY, CDR2 FYNNEI. The J segment lost 0 bases and the V segment lost 9 bases, leaving 8 bases of the junction unmatched. CDR3 protein: CASLPSGSSYEQYF. The part of the CDR3 DNA that was read is TGTGCCAGTCTACCTAGCGGCAGCTCCTACGAG.

Comments on this clone: The sequence runs out 3 residues before the end of the CDR3; the remainder is reconstructed from the germline J gene. The V call is TRBV5-5, the J call TRBJ1-1; 8 bases fit TRBD1. Unmatched junction bases numbered 3, after V lost 2 bases and J lost 0 bases. The CDR3 contains 15 residues. Germline V gene lookup returns CDR1 SGHKS and CDR2 YYEKEE (reference sequence). CDR3 in amino acids: CASSLWDRLNTEAFF. CDR3 DNA (partial): TGTGCCAGCAGCTTATGGGACAGGTTGAACACTGAA.

This clone has a count of ten or more. CDR3 DNA (partial): TGCAGCGTAGCCCTACAGGGCCGGTCTGGGGCCAACGTC. Its protein is CSVALQGRSGANV. The whole CDR3 reads CSVALQGRSGANVLTF. The chain has TRBV29-1 and TRBJ2-6; maybe TRBD1 (6 bases). The read comes to an end 3 residues before the CDR3 does, leaving the germline J gene to fill in the end. CDR1 is SQVTM and CDR2 is ANQGSEA in the germline V gene. V lost 6 bases and J lost 1, with 16 bases in between. This CDR3 spans 16 amino acids.

On this clone itself: Coverage ceases 3 residues before the CDR3 finishes, and the germline J gene fills in the end. The chain employs TRBV18 and TRBJ2-1; D uncertain. Germline CDR1 reads KGHSH; CDR2 reads LQKENI. This CDR3 region has 19 residues. Trimming cost V 1 base and J 0 bases, with 19 bases left between them. CDR3 region: CASSPLSGLPPNSYNEQFF. The CDR3 DNA, read in part, is TGTGCCAGCTCACCACTTTCCGGGTTGCCCCCTAACTCCTACAATGAG.

This clone came up a few times. The observed sequence ends 3 residues before the CDR3 terminus, with the missing tail filled in from the germline J gene. This chain joins TRBV5-1 and TRBJ2-7; D ambiguous. This CDR3 is built from 14 residues. V was pared by 0 bases and J by 3 bases, with 10 bases between. In germline, CDR1 is SGHRS, CDR2 YFSETQ. The chain's CDR3 is CASSLGLSGYEQYF. The sequenced part of the CDR3 DNA is TGCGCCAGCAGCTTGGGACTCTCTGGCTACGAG.

This clone was seen repeatedly, ten times or more. The read falls 3 residues short of the CDR3 end, and the missing part is taken from the germline J gene. The gene calls are TRBV18 and TRBJ2-7; 7 bases map to TRBD1. Trimming removed 4 bases from V and 3 bases from J; junction bases left unmatched: 6. The CDR3 has 14 residues. CDR1 and CDR2 (germline): KGHSH, LQKENI. The part of the CDR3 DNA that was read is TGTGCCAGCTCACAACCCAACAGGGGCTACGAG. This sequence encodes CASSQPNRGYE. The whole CDR3 protein reads CASSQPNRGYEQYF.

This clone appeared many times. With the read ending 3 residues before the CDR3 end, the germline J gene is used to fill in that end. This rearrangement joins TRBV18 to TRBJ2-1, with 7 positions matching TRBD1. Trimming cost V 3 bases and J 3 bases; bases outside gene matches: 5. Germline lookup yields CDR1 KGHSH and CDR2 LQKENI. There are 15 residues in the CDR3. This chain's CDR3 is CASSPRDSGYNEQFF. The part of the CDR3 DNA that was read is TGTGCCAGCTCACCGAGGGACAGCGGCTACAATGAG.

This clone was seen at least ten times. The read gets to within 3 residues of the CDR3 end, and the germline J gene fills in the rest. The chain joins TRBV19 to TRBJ2-5; 11 bases line up with TRBD2. The V gene's germline CDR1 is LNHDA and CDR2 SQIVND (reference sequence). The CDR3 loop spans 16 amino acids. Trimming at V came to 5 bases and at J to 4 bases, leaving 9 bases not matched to a gene. CDR3 amino acids: CASSVGLAARGETQYF. The CDR3 bases that were read are TGTGCCAGTAGTGTGGGACTAGCGGCCCGGGGAGAGACC.

This clone was seen only a few times. Sequencing ends 3 residues short of the CDR3 end; the germline J gene provides the rest. V gene TRBV7-9 combines with J gene TRBJ1-2; 7 nucleotides line up with TRBD1. The CDR3 is 14 residues long. V gave up 5 bases and J gave up 4 bases; unmatched junction bases: 7. In germline, CDR1 is SEHNR, CDR2 FQNEAQ (reference sequence). The sequenced CDR3 bases are TGTGCCAGCAGCCCGCAACAGGGGAGCTATGGC. It yields the protein CASSPQQGSYG. The CDR3 in full is CASSPQQGSYGYTF.

This clone was seen many times. Read sequence stops 3 residues before the CDR3 end, and the germline J gene provides the missing end. J is TRBJ1-1 and V is TRBV20-1, with 8 nucleotides matching TRBD1. Trimming took 0 bases from V and 6 from J; bases not matched to a gene: 6. The CDR3 spans 14 residues. Germline V gives CDR1 DFQATT, CDR2 SNEGSKA (reference sequence). CDR3 protein: CSARDPGQAPEAFF. The DNA read from the CDR3 is TGCAGTGCTAGAGATCCGGGACAGGCCCCTGAA.

This clone showed up just a few times. The read terminates 3 residues before the CDR3 end, so the remaining end is supplied by the germline J gene. The J gene is TRBJ2-7, the V gene TRBV19; D is possibly TRBD1 (5 bases). The CDR3 contains 12 residues. Germline V gene lookup returns CDR1 LNHDA and CDR2 SQIVND (reference sequence). V lost 8 bases to trimming and J lost 0 bases, with 8 bases between them. The CDR3: CASLQVSYEQYF. Incomplete CDR3 DNA: TGTGCCAGTTTACAGGTCTCCTACGAG. Full variable domain (remainder filled in from reference TRBV19 and TRBJ2-7): DGGITQSPKYLFRKEGQNVTLSCEQNLNHDAMYWYRQDPGQGLRLIYYSQIVNDFQKGDIAEGYSVSREKKESFPLTVTSAQKNPTAFYLCASLQVSYEQYFGPGTRLTVT.

In its sample, this clone was seen a few times. The read ends 3 residues shy of where the CDR3 ends; the end is completed using the germline J gene. The rearrangement joins TRBV7-9 to TRBJ2-5; 8 nucleotides agree with TRBD1. Looked up from germline, CDR1 is SEHNR and CDR2 is FQNEAQ (reference sequence). V was clipped by 4 bases and J by 2 bases; unmatched bases: 6. The CDR3 has 15 amino acids. CDR3 sequence: CASSSDGTGQETQYF. The DNA read from the CDR3 is TGTGCCAGCAGCTCCGACGGGACAGGACAAGAGACC.

This clone showed up just a few times. Sequencing ends 3 residues short of the CDR3 end; the germline J gene provides the rest. The J gene is TRBJ1-2, the V gene TRBV7-9, with no clear D. Germline-derived CDR1 and CDR2 are SEHNR and FQNEAQ (reference sequence). The CDR3 runs to 14 residues. Trimming stripped 7 bases from V and 3 bases from J, with 15 bases between. The CDR3: CASTPPGDDYGYTF. The CDR3 DNA, read in part, is TGTGCCAGCACCCCCCCCGGGGATGACTATGGC.

This clone showed up many times. CDR3 protein: CASSTPSGEAFF. The CDR3 bases that were read are TGTGCCAGCAGCACCCCTTCCGGTGAA. The rearrangement joins TRBV7-9 to TRBJ1-1; D remains ambiguous. Sequencing ends 3 residues short of the CDR3 end; the germline J gene provides the rest. CDR1 is SEHNR, CDR2 FQNEAQ, per germline (reference sequence). There are 12 residues in the CDR3. V was clipped by 5 bases and J by 7 bases, with 11 bases between them.

This clone occurred a few times. Read data end 3 residues before the CDR3 end; the end is taken from the germline J gene. The V call is TRBV7-9, the J call TRBJ2-3, with D tentatively TRBD2 (5 bases). The CDR3 totals 14 residues. Looked up from germline, CDR1 is SEHNR and CDR2 is FQNEAQ (reference sequence). The V end lost 5 bases, the J end lost 1 base, and 10 bases lay between the germline ends. Incomplete CDR3 DNA: TGTGCCAGCAGCAGAAGAGCGGGCACAGATACG. It specifies CASSRRAGTDT. The entire CDR3 sequence reads CASSRRAGTDTQYF.

This clone has just a few counts. The CDR3 is cut off 3 residues early in the read; its end comes from the germline J gene. The chain recombines TRBV20-1 with TRBJ2-1; TRBD2 matches 14 bases. The CDR3 covers 14 residues. The trim removed 5 bases at V and 9 bases at J, leaving 6 bases unmatched. Germline V lookup: CDR1 DFQATT, CDR2 SNEGSKA (reference sequence). The CDR3 region is CSADRTSGRTEQFF. The CDR3 DNA, read in part, is TGCAGTGCTGACAGGACTAGCGGGAGGACTGAG.

This clone has more than one count but fewer than ten. CDR3 DNA, as far as it was read: TGTGCCAGCAGTTTGGGACAGGTGAACACTGAA. It encodes CASSLGQVNTE. The entire CDR3 is CASSLGQVNTEAFF. The gene calls are TRBV2 and TRBJ1-1; 8 bases are shared with TRBD1. The CDR3 extends 3 residues past the end of the read, so its final part is completed from the germline J gene. The CDR3 contains 14 residues. V was clipped by 5 bases and J by 0 bases; unmatched bases: 2. Germline CDR1 reads SNHLY; CDR2 reads FYNNEI.

The chain's CDR3 is CASSFGQGTLEQYF. CDR3 bases read: TGCGCCAGCAGCTTCGGACAGGGGACCCTCGAG. The chain links TRBV5-1 to TRBJ2-7, with 9 bases that match TRBD1. The read halts 3 residues ahead of the CDR3 end, with the missing end drawn from the germline J gene. This CDR3 has 14 amino acids. Looked up from germline, CDR1 is SGHRS and CDR2 is YFSETQ. The V segment lost 2 bases and the J segment 6 bases; nucleotides outside the gene matches: 6.

This clone was counted only a few times. The CDR3 extends 3 residues past the end of the read, so its final part is completed from the germline J gene. This sequence joins TRBV11-2 and TRBJ1-4; possibly TRBD1 for D (5 bases). Trimming pared 1 base from V and 3 bases from J, leaving 9 bases between. CDR1 is SGHAT, CDR2 FQNNGV, per germline. The CDR3 loop spans 15 amino acids. The DNA read from the CDR3 is TGTGCCAGCAGCTTAGGGGGCAGGTCTAATGAAAAA. As protein: CASSLGGRSNEK. The complete CDR3 protein is CASSLGGRSNEKLFF.

By proportion, this clone is medium-sized. The sequence runs out 3 residues before the end of the CDR3; the remainder is reconstructed from the germline J gene. The rearrangement joins TRBV5-1 to TRBJ2-3; TRBD2 matches at 12 bases. After removal of 4 bases from V and 4 bases from J, the junction contained 4 bases not matched to a gene. CDR3 length: 15 amino acids. Germline loops: CDR1 SGHRS, CDR2 YFSETQ. CDR3 bases read: TGCGCCAGCAGCGCCACTAGCGGGGGGCCAGATACG. Translating gives CASSATSGGPDT. The complete CDR3 sequence is CASSATSGGPDTQYF.